One TCR beta chain is described in this entry. Its target is not known. V lost 3 bases to trimming and J lost 5 bases, with 13 bases between them. Germline CDR1 is MNHEY and CDR2 is SVGEGT. The CDR3 loop spans 14 amino acids. These data originate in a study of persistence of HIV-infected CD4 T cells. Study background: Median time on suppressive ART was 7 to 9 years.

Cells were stimulated with CMV-infected fibroblast lysates at 10 ug/mL. Sorting selected CD4+ T cells upregulating both CD40 ligand and CD69. Donors had undetectable plasma HIV-1 RNA, under 50 copies/mL, for 4+ years. Before stimulation, PBMCs underwent CD8+ T cell depletion. CD8-depleted PBMCs were stimulated 18 hours with anti-CD28/CD49d costimulation, CD40-blocking antibody and enfuvirtide. This was the immunoSEQ version 4 assay in survey mode. Clones were read by immunoSEQ multiplex PCR, and TCRdb kept only the in-frame ones, dropping some. The profile shows about 13,000 clones, over 60% of them singletons.

The rearrangement joins TRBV6-2 or TRBV6-3 to TRBJ1-1; D gene unclear. This clonotype originated in an adult man with HIV who was CMV-seropositive. The sample in question was CD4+ T cells sorted from PBMCs after approximately 19-hour stimulation, obtained from a patient who received antiretroviral therapy. CDR3: CASSYTDALTEAFF. The CDR3 DNA is TGTGCCAGCAGTTATACAGATGCATTGACTGAAGCTTTCTTT.